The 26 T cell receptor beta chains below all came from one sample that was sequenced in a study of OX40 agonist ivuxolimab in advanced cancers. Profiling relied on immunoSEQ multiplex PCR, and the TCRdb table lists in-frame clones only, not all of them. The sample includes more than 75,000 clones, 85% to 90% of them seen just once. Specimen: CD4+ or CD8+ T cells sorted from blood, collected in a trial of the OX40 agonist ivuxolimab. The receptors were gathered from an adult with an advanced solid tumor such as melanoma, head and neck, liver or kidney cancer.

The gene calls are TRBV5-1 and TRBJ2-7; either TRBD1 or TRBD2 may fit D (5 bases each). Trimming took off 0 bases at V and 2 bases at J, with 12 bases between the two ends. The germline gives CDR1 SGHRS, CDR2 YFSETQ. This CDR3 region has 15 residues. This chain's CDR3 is CASSLGLGETYEQYV. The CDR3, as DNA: TGCGCCAGCAGCTTGGGGCTAGGGGAGACCTACGAGCAGTACGTC.

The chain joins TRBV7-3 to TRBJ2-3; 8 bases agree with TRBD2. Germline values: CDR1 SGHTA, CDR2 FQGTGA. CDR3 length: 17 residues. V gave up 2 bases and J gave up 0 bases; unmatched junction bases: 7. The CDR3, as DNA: TGTGCCAGCAGCTTACGGGGGACTAGGGAAAGCACAGATACGCAGTATTTT. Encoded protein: CASSLRGTRESTDTQYF.

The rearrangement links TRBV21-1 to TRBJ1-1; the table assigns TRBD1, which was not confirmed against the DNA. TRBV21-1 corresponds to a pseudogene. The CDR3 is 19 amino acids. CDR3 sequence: CASSNRLGTIRRMNTEAFF. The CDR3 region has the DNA TGTGCCAGCAGCAATCGGCTGGGGACAATAAGAAGGATGAACACTGAAGCTTTCTTT.

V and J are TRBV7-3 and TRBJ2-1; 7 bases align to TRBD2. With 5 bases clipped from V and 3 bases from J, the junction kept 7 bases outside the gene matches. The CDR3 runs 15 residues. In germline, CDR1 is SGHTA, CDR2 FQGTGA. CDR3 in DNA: TGTGCCAGCAGCCCCGCTAGCGGCAACTACAATGAGCAGTTCTTC. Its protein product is CASSPASGNYNEQFF.

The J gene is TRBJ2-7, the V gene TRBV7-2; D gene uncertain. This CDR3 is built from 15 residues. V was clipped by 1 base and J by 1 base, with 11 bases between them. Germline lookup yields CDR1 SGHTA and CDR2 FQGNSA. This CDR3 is CASSLVKSTSYEQYF. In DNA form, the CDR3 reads TGTGCCAGCAGCTTAGTTAAATCGACATCCTACGAGCAGTACTTC. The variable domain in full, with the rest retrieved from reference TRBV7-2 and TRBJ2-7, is GAGVSQSPSNKVTEKGKDVELRCDPISGHTALYWYRQSLGQGLEFLIYFQGNSAPDKSGLPSDRFSAERTGGSVSTLTIQRTQQEDSAVYLCASSLVKSTSYEQYFGPGTRLTVT.

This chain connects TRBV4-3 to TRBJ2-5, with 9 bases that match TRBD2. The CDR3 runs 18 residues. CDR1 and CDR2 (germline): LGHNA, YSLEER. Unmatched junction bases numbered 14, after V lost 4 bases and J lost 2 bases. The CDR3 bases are TGCGCCAGCAGCCGCGCCGCCGGTGGGGCGGGAGGGCAAGAGACCCAGTACTTC. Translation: CASSRAAGGAGGQETQYF.

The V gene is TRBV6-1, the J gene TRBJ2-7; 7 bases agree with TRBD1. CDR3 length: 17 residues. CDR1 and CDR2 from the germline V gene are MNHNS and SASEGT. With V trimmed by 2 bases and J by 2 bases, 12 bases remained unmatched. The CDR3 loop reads CASSERSGQSAPYEQYV. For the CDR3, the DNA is TGTGCCAGCAGTGAACGCTCGGGACAGTCGGCGCCCTACGAGCAGTACGTC.

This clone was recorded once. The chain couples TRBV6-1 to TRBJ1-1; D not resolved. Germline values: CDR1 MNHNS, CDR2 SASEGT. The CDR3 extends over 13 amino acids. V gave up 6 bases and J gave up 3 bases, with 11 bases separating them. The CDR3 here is CASSSRVYTEAFF. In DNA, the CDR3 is TGTGCCAGCAGCTCCCGGGTTTACACTGAAGCTTTCTTT.

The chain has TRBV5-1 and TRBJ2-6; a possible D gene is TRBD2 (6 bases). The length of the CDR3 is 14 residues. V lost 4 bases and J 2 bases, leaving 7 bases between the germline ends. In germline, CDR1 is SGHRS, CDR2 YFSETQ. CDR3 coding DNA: TGCGCCAGCAGCGGGACTGCTGGGGCCAACGTCCTGACTTTC. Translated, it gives CASSGTAGANVLTF.

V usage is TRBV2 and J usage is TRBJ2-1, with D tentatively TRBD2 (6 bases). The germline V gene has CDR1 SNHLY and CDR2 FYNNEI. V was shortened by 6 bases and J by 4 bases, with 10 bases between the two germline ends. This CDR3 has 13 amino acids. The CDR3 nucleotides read TGTGCCAGCAGGGAGGGCAGGTACAATGAGCAGTTCTTC. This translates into CASREGRYNEQFF. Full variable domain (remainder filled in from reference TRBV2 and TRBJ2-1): EPEVTQTPSHQVTQMGQEVILRCVPISNHLYFYWYRQILGQKVEFLVSFYNNEISEKSEIFDDQFSVERPDGSNFTLKIRSTKLEDSAMYFCASREGRYNEQFFGPGTRLTVL.

The CDR3 region is CASQQGQANEKLFF. In DNA, the CDR3 is TGTGCCAGCCAGCAGGGACAGGCTAATGAAAAACTGTTTTTT. The chain combines TRBV6-1 with TRBJ1-4, with 8 bases identical to TRBD1. The CDR3 is 14 residues long. Per the germline V gene, CDR1 is MNHNS and CDR2 is SASEGT. Germline trimming cut 8 bases from V and 3 bases from J; bases unmatched to any gene: 5.

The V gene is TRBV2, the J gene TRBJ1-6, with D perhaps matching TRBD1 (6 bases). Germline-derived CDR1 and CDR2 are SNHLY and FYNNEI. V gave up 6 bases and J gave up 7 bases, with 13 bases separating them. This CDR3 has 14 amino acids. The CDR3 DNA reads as TGTGCCAGCAGCGGGACAACTTCAAATTCACCCCTCCACTTT. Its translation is CASSGTTSNSPLHF.

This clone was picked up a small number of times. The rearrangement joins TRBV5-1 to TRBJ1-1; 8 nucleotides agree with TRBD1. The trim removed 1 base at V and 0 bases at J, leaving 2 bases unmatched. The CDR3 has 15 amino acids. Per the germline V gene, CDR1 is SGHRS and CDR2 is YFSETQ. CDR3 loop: CASSLKGQVNTEAFF. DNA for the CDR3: TGCGCCAGCAGCTTGAAGGGACAGGTGAACACTGAAGCTTTCTTT.

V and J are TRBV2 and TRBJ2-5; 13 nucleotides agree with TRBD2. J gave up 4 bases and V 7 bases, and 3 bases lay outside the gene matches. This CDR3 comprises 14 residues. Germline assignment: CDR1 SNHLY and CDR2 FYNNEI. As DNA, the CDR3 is TGTGCCAGCAATCGACTAGCGGGGGGAGAGACCCAGTACTTC. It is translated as CASNRLAGGETQYF.

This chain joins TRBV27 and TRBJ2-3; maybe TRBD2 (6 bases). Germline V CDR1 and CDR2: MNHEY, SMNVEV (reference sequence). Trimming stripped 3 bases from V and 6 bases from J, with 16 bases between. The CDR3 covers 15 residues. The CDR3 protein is CASSFGGGGRDTQYF. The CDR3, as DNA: TGTGCCAGCAGTTTCGGTGGGGGAGGACGGGATACGCAGTATTTT.

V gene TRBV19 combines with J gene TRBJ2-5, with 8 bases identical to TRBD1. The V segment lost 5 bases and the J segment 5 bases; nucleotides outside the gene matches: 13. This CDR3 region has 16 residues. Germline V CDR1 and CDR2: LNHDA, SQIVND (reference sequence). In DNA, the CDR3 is TGTGCCAGTAGTGCCGGACAGGGATACGTATTTGAGACCCAGTACTTC. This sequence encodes CASSAGQGYVFETQYF.

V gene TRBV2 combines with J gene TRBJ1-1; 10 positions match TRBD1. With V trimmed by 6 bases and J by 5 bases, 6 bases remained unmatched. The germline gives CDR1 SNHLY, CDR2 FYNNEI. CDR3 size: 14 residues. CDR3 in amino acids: CASRIRTGGTEAFF. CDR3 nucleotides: TGTGCCAGCAGGATAAGGACAGGGGGAACTGAAGCTTTCTTT.

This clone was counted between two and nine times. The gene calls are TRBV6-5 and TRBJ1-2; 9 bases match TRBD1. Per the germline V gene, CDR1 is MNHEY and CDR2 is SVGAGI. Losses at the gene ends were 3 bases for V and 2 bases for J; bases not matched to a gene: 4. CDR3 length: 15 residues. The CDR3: CASSYSGTGNYGYTF. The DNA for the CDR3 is TGTGCCAGCAGTTATTCCGGGACAGGGAACTATGGCTACACCTTC.

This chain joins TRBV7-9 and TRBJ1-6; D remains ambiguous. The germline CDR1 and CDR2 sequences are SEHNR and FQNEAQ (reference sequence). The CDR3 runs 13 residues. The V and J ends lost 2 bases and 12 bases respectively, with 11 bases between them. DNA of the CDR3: TGTGCCAGCAGCTTATATCTGGGGAAACCCCTCCACTTT. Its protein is CASSLYLGKPLHF.

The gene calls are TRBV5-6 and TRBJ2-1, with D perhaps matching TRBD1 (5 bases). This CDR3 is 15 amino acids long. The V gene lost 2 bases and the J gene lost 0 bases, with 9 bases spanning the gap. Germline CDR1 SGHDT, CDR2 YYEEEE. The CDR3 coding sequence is TGTGCCAGCAGCTTTGACAGCCACTCCTACAATGAGCAGTTCTTC. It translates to CASSFDSHSYNEQFF.

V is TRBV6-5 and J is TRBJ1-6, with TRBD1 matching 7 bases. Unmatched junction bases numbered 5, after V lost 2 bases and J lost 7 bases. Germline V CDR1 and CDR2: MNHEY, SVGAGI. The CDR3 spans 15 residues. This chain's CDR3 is CASSYQQGYNSPLHF. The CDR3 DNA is TGTGCCAGCAGTTACCAACAGGGGTACAATTCACCCCTCCACTTT.

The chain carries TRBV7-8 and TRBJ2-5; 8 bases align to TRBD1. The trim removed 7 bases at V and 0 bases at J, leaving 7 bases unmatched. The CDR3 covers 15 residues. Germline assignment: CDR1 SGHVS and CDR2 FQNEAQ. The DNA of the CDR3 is TGTGCCAGCACCAGGGGACAGGCCTACCAAGAGACCCAGTACTTC. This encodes CASTRGQAYQETQYF.

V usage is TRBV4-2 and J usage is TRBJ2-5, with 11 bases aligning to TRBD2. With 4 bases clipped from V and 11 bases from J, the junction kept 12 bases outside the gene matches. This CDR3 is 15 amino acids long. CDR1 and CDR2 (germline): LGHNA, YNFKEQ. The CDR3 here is CASSLTGTSGTGQYF. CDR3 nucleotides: TGTGCCAGCAGCCTGACCGGGACTAGCGGAACGGGGCAGTACTTC.

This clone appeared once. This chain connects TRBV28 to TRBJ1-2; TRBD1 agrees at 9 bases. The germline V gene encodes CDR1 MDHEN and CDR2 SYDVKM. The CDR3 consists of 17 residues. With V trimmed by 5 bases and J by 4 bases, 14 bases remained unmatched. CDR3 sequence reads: CASSRPVTGGLGYGYTF. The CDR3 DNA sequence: TGTGCCAGCAGTCGCCCCGTCACAGGGGGCCTCGGCTATGGCTACACCTTC.

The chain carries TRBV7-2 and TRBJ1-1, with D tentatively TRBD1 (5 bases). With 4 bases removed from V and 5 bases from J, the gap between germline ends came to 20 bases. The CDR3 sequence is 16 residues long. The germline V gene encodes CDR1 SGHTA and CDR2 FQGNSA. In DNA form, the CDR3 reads TGTGCCAGCAGCTCCGGCTGGGGGATGGGTCATACTGAAGCTTTCTTT. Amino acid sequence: CASSSGWGMGHTEAFF. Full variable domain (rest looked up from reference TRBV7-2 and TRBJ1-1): GAGVSQSPSNKVTEKGKDVELRCDPISGHTALYWYRQSLGQGLEFLIYFQGNSAPDKSGLPSDRFSAERTGGSVSTLTIQRTQQEDSAVYLCASSSGWGMGHTEAFFGQGTRLTVV.

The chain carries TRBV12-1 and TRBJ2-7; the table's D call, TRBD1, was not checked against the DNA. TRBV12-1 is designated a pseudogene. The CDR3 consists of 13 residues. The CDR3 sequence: CASSFGASYEQYV. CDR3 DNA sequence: TGTGCCAGCAGCTTTGGGGCATCCTACGAGCAGTACGTC.